This TCR beta chain was obtained from a study of pediatric ulcerative colitis. CDR1 is MGHDK, CDR2 SYGVNS, per germline. V was trimmed by 7 bases and J by 0 bases, leaving 11 bases between them. The CDR3 runs 14 residues. During colonoscopy, one to two rectal pinch biopsies were collected. Measured with immunoSEQ multiplex PCR; TCRdb has only the in-frame clones, and not every one. The data hold roughly 16,000 clones, with around 80% observed a single time. The TCR was taken from a boy aged 5-17 years who was a control in a study of pediatric ulcerative colitis. Sequencing was carried out using gut tissue. The V and J genes are TRBV25-1 and TRBJ2-3; D unclear. This CDR3 is CASTDDLSTDTQYF. The CDR3 DNA reads TGTGCCAGCACGGACGATCTCAGCACAGATACGCAGTATTTT.